This T cell receptor (beta chain) was sequenced for a study of T cells in localized non-small cell lung cancer. Generated by immunoSEQ multiplex PCR, the TCRdb table keeps only in-frame clones and is missing some. The top ten clones hold 4% to 5% of a sample with fewer than 40,000 clones, approximately 84% of them seen once. The CDR3 spans 14 residues. The V end lost 7 bases, the J end lost 5 bases, and 15 bases lay between the germline ends. From germline, CDR1 is SNHLY and CDR2 FYNNEI. The chain carries TRBV2 and TRBJ1-5, with D tentatively TRBD1 (5 bases). The source was peripheral blood, collected before any cancer treatment. The sequence came from a male donor aged 60 or over with stage III lung adenocarcinoma. DNA of the CDR3: TGTGCCAGCAAGTGGGCCCCAGGGCATCAGCCCCAGCATTTT. Its protein is CASKWAPGHQPQHF.